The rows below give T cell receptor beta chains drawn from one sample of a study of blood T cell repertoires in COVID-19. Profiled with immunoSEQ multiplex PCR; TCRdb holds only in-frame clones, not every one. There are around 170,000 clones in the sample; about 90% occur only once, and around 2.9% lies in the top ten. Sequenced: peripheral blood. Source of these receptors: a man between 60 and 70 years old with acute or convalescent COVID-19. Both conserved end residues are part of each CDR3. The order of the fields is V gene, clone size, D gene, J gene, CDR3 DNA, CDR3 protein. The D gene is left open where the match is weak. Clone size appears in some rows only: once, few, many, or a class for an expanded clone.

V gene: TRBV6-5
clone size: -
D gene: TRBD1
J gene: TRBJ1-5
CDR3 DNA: TGTGCCAGCAGTTCTATGGACAGGGCCAATCAGCCCCAGCATTTT
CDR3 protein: CASSSMDRANQPQHF

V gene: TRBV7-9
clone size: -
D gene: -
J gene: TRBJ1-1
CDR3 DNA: TGTGCCAGCAGCCCCCCTGCGGGAGGGGACACTGAAGCTTTCTTT
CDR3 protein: CASSPPAGGDTEAFF

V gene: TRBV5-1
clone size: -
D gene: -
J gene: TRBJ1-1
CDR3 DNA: TGCGCCAGCAGCTTGGCACAGACAAACACTGAAGCTTTCTTT
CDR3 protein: CASSLAQTNTEAFF

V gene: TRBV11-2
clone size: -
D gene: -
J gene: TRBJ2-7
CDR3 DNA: TGTGCCAGCCTCCGGGACACCTACGAGCAGTACTTC
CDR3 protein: CASLRDTYEQYF

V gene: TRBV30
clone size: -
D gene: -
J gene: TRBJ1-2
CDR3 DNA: TGTGCCTGGAGTAGACAGTACTATGGCTACACCTTC
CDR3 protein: CAWSRQYYGYTF

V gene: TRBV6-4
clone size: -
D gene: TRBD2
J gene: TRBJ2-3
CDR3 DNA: TGTGCCAGCAGTGTGACTAGCGGCACAGATACGCAGTATTTT
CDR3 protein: CASSVTSGTDTQYF

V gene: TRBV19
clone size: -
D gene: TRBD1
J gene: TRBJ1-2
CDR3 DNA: TGTGCCAGTAGTATCGCGGACAGGAACTATGGCTACACCTTC
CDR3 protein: CASSIADRNYGYTF

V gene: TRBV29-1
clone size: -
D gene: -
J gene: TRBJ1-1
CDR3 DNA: TGCAGCGTTGGCGACGACAGAGGGAACACTGAAGCTTTCTTT
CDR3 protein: CSVGDDRGNTEAFF

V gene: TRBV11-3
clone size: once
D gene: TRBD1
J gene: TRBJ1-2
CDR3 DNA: TGTGCCAGTAACTTGGGACAGGGTGGTAATGGCTACACCTTC
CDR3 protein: CASNLGQGGNGYTF

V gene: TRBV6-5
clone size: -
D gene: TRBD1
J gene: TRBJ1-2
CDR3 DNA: TGTGCCAGCACCCGAGGACAGGGCTATGGCTACACCTTC
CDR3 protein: CASTRGQGYGYTF

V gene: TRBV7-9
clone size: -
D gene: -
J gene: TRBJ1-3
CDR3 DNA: TGTGCCAGCAGCCGCACCGGGACAACCGGAAACACCATATATTTT
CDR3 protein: CASSRTGTTGNTIYF

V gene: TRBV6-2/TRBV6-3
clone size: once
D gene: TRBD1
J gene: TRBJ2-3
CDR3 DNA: TGTGCCAGCAGTTACCGCCGGGGCAGGACAGGGCCCACAGATACGCAGTATTTT
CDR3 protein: CASSYRRGRTGPTDTQYF

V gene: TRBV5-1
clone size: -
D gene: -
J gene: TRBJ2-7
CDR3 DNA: TGCGCCAGCAGCTTGACATCCTACGAGCAGTACTTC
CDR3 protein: CASSLTSYEQYF

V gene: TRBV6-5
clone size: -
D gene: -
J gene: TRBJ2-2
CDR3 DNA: TGTGCCAGCAGGCCCGTGCGGAGGAACACCGGGGAGCTGTTTTTT
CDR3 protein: CASRPVRRNTGELFF

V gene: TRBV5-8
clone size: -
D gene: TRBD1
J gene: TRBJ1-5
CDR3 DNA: TGTGCCAGCAGCTTCCGGACAGGGGGCGGCAATCAGCCCCAGCATTTT
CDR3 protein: CASSFRTGGGNQPQHF

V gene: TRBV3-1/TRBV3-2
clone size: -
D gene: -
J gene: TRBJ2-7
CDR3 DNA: TGTGCCAGCAGCCAAGCTGCGGGACCGCATGAGCAGTACTTC
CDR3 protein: CASSQAAGPHEQYF

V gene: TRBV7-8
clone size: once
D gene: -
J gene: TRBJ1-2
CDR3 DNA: TGTGCCAGCAGCTCCGAGGAGTCGGCTACGTATGGCTACACCTTC
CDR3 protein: CASSSEESATYGYTF

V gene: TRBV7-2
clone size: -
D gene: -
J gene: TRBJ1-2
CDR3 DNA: TGTGCCAGCAGCTTAGAAGCGGGGCGCATCGGAGGCTACACCTTC
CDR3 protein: CASSLEAGRIGGYTF

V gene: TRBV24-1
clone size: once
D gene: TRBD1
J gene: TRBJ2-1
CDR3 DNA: TGTGCCACCAGTGACCCGACAGGGTCTGAAAGGAATGAGCAGTTCTTC
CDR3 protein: CATSDPTGSERNEQFF

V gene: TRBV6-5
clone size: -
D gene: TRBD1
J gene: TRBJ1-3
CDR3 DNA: TGTGCCAGCAGCGGGACAGGAGTTCGAAACACCATATATTTT
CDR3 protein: CASSGTGVRNTIYF

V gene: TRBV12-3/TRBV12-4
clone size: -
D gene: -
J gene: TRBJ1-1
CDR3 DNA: TGTGCGGAGGGTACGGCTCCTGCTTTCTTT
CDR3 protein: CAEGTAPAFF

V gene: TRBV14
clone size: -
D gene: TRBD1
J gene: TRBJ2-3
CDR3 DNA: TGTGCCAGCAGCCAGTACACGGGACAGGGTGCGCATACGCAGTATTTT
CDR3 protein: CASSQYTGQGAHTQYF

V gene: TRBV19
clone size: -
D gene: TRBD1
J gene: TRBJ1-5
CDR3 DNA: TGTGCCAGTGGAACCGACAGGGAAGGTCGCAATCAGCCCCAGCATTTT
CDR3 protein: CASGTDREGRNQPQHF

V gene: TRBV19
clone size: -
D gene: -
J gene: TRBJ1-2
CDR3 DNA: TGTGCCAGTAGTTACAATGACTATGGCTACACCTTC
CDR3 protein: CASSYNDYGYTF

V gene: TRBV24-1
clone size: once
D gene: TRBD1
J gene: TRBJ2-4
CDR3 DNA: TGTGCCACCAGTGATCGCCCCCCCGGACAGGGCGCCATTCAGTACTTC
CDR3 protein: CATSDRPPGQGAIQYF

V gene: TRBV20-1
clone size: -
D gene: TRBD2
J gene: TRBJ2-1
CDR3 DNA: TGCAGTGCTAGTCTTTCCGGGACTAGCAATAGTGATGAGCAGTTCTTC
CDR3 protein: CSASLSGTSNSDEQFF

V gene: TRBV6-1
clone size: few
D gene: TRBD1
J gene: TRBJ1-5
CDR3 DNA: TGTGCCAGCAGTGGGGGGGACAGCATTAGCAATCAGCCCCAGCATTTT
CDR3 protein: CASSGGDSISNQPQHF

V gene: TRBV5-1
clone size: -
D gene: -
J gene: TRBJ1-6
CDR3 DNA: TGCGCCAGCAGCTTGATATCCCAGGGTAGTTATAATTCACCCCTCCACTTT
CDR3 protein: CASSLISQGSYNSPLHF

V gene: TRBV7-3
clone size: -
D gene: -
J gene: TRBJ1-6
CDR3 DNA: TGTGCCAGCAGCGCCCGGGGTAATTCACCCCTCCACTTT
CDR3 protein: CASSARGNSPLHF

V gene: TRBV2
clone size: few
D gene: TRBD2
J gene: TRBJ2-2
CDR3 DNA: TGTGCCAGCAGTGCCCGACTAGCGGCGAACACCGGGGAGCTGTTTTTT
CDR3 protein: CASSARLAANTGELFF

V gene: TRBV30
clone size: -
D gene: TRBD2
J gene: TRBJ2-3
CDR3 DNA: TGTGCCTGGAGTGTCTGGACTAGCGGGGGGAATGCGCGAGTCGGAACAGATACGCAGTATTTT
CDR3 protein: CAWSVWTSGGNARVGTDTQYF

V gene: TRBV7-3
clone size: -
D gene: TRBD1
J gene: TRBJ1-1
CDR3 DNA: TGTGCCAGCAAGACAGGGCCGAACACTGAAGCTTTCTTT
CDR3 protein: CASKTGPNTEAFF

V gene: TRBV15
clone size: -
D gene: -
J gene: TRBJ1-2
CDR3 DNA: TGTGCCACCAGCAGACAGGGCTATGGCTACACCTTC
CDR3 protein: CATSRQGYGYTF

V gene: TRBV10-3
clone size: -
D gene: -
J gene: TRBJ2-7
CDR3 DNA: TGTGCCATCAGTGAGTTCGGGGGGCGAACCTACGAGCAGTACTTC
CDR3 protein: CAISEFGGRTYEQYF

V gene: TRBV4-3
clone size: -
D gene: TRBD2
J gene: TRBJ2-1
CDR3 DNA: TGCGCCAGCAGCCCGAACTTCGGACTAGCGAGTTCCTACAATGAGCAGTTCTTC
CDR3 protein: CASSPNFGLASSYNEQFF

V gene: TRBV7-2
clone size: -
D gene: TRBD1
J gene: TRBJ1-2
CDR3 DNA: TGTGCCAGCAACACCGGGACAGGGGTCTATGGCTACACCTTC
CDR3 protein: CASNTGTGVYGYTF

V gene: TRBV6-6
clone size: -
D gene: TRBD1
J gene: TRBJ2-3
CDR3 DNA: TGTGCCAGCAGCGGGACAGGGAGGTTAGCAGATACGCAGTATTTT
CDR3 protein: CASSGTGRLADTQYF

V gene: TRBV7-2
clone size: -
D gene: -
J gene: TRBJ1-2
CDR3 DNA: TGTGCCAGCAGCCCACCCCGAGGGTCCTATTTTGGCTACACCTTC
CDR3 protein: CASSPPRGSYFGYTF

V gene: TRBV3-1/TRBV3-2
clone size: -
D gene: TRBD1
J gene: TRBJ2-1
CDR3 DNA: TGTGCCAGCAGCCAACGACGAGGGACAGCGCACAATGAGCAGTTCTTC
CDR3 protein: CASSQRRGTAHNEQFF

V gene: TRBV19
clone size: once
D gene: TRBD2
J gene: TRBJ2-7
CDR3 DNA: TGTGCCAGTAGTATTACCAGTAATCGACTAGCCCGGGAGCAGTACTTC
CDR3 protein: CASSITSNRLAREQYF

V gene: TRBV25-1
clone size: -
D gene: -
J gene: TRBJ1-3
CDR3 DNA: TGTGCCAGCAGAGCTTACTACTCTGGAAACACCATATATTTT
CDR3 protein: CASRAYYSGNTIYF

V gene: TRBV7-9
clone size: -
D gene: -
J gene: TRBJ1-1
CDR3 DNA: TGTGCCAGCAGAAAAAAGGGGGCTGAAGCTTTCTTT
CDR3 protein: CASRKKGAEAFF

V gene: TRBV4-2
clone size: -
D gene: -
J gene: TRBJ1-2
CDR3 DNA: TGTGCCAGCAGCTCGCGCGGACACGATGGCTACACCTTC
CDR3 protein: CASSSRGHDGYTF

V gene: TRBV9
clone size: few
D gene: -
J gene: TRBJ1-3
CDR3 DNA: TGTGCCAGCAGCGTAGAATCCTTCTCTGGAAACACCATATATTTT
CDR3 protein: CASSVESFSGNTIYF

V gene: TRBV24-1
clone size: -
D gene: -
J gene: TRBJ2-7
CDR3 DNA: TGTGCCACCAGTACCTCGGGGACCTACGAGCAGTACTTC
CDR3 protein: CATSTSGTYEQYF

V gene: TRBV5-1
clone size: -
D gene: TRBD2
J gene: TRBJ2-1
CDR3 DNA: TGCGCCAGCAGCTGGACTAGCGGGGGTTACAATGAGCAGTTCTTC
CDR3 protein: CASSWTSGGYNEQFF

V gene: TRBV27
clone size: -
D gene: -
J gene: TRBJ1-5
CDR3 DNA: TGTGCCAGCAGTCTACAGGGAAGGAATCAGCCCCAGCATTTT
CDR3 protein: CASSLQGRNQPQHF

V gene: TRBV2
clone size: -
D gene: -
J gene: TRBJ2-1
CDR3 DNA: TGTGCCAGCAGACCCAGGTACAATGAGCAGTTCTTC
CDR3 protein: CASRPRYNEQFF

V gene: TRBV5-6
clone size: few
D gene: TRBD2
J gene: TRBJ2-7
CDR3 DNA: TGTGCCAGCAGCTTGCGCGGGGGAAGGGGCGAGCAGTACTTC
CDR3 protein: CASSLRGGRGEQYF

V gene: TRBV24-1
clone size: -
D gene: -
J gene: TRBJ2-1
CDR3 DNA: TGTGCCACCAGTGATCAAACGGGATCCTACAATGAGCAGTTCTTC
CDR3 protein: CATSDQTGSYNEQFF

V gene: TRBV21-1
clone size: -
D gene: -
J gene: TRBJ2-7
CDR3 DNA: TGTGCCACCCTCCGGGATCCTTACCGGCAGTACTTC
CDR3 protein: CATLRDPYRQYF

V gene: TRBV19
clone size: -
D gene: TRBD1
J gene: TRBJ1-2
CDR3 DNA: TGTGCCAGTAATCAAGGGACAGGGAGCGGCTACACCTTC
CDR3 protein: CASNQGTGSGYTF

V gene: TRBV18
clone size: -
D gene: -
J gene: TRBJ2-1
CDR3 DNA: TGTGCCAGCTCACCCCCTGGCGGTGCGTCACACAATGAGCAGTTCTTC
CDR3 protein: CASSPPGGASHNEQFF

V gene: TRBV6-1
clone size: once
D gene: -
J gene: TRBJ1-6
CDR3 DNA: TGTGCCAGCAGTGAACTCTCTTCACCCCTCCACTTT
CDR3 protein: CASSELSSPLHF